This TCR beta chain was recorded in a study of blood T cell repertoires in COVID-19. There are 13 residues in the CDR3. CDR1 and CDR2 from the germline V gene are SGHNT and YYREEE (reference sequence). The J segment lost 9 bases and the V segment lost 0 bases, leaving 5 bases of the junction unmatched. Using immunoSEQ multiplex PCR, the repertoire was profiled, and TCRdb retains in-frame clones only, with some absent. The table records roughly 240,000 clones, 70% to 90% of them present only once. This clone showed up just a few times. The genes are TRBV5-4 and TRBJ1-2; 7 bases fit TRBD1. Sequenced material: PBMCs or T cells enriched from blood (not recorded which). The clonotype originates from a woman in her thirties or forties with acute COVID-19. CDR3 amino acids: CASSLGQGARYTF. The CDR3 bases are TGTGCCAGCAGCTTGGGACAGGGCGCACGCTACACCTTC.